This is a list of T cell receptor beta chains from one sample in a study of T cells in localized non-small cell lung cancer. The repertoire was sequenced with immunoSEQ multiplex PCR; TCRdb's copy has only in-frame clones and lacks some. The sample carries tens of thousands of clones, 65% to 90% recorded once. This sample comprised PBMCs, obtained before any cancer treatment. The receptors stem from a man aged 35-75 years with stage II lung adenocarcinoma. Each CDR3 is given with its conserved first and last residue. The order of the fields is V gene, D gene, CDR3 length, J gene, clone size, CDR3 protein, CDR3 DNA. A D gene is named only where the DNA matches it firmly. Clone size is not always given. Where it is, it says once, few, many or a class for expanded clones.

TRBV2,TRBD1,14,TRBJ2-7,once,CASNWDRVAYEQYF,TGTGCCAGCAATTGGGACAGGGTAGCGTACGAGCAGTACTTC
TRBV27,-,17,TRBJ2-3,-,CASKKGRVLPHTDTQYF,TGTGCCAGCAAAAAGGGCAGAGTTTTACCCCACACAGATACGCAGTATTTT
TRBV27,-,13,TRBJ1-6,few,CASSLSTVSPLHF,TGTGCCAGCAGCTTGTCGACAGTTTCACCCCTCCACTTT
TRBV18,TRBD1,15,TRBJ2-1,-,CASSPNRGRLNEQFF,TGTGCCAGCTCACCAAACAGGGGGCGATTAAATGAGCAGTTCTTC
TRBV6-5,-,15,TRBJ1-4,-,CASSYRGLPDEKLFF,TGCGCCAGCAGTTACCGGGGGCTACCAGACGAAAAACTGTTTTTT
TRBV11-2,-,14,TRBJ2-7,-,CASSLVLSSYEQYF,TGTGCCAGCAGCTTAGTCCTGAGCTCCTACGAGCAGTACTTC
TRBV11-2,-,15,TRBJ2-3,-,CASSLSTGRTDTQYF,TGTGCCAGCAGCCTATCGACTGGCCGCACAGATACGCAGTATTTT
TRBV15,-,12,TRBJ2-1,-,CATSRPQGGQFF,TGTGCCACCAGCAGACCACAGGGTGGGCAGTTCTTC
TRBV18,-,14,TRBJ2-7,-,CASSPGRLGHEQYF,TGTGCCAGCTCACCAGGGAGACTGGGCCACGAGCAGTACTTC
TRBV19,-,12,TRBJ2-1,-,CASSRVGNEQFF,TGTGCCAGTAGTCGGGTAGGCAATGAGCAGTTCTTC
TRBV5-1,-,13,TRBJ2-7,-,CASSVNEGQEQYF,TGCGCCAGCAGCGTAAACGAGGGTCAGGAGCAGTACTTC
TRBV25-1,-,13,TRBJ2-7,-,CASREDGSAEQYF,TGTGCCAGCAGGGAGGACGGCTCGGCCGAGCAGTACTTC
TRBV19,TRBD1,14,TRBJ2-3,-,CASSIGTGRDTQYF,TGTGCCAGTAGTATCGGGACAGGGCGGGATACGCAGTATTTT
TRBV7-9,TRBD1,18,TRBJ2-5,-,CASSPAVWDSLSARTQYF,TGTGCCAGCAGCCCGGCGGTCTGGGACAGCTTATCTGCAAGGACCCAGTACTTC
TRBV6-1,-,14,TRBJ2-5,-,CASRGGPLLETQYF,TGTGCCAGCAGAGGAGGACCCTTGCTGGAGACCCAGTACTTC
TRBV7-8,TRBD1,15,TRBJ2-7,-,CASSELRGPPYEQYF,TGTGCCAGCAGCGAACTCAGGGGGCCCCCCTACGAGCAGTACTTC
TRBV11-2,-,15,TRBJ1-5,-,CASSLNGISNQPQHF,TGTGCCAGCAGCTTAAACGGAATTAGCAATCAGCCCCAGCATTTT
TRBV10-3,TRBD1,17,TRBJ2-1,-,CAISESGAGTGDNEQFF,TGTGCCATCAGTGAGTCGGGGGCCGGGACAGGAGACAATGAGCAGTTCTTC
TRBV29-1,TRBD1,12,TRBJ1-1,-,CSVTGGRTEAFF,TGCAGCGTGACAGGGGGAAGGACTGAAGCTTTCTTT
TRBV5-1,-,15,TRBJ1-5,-,CASSLEGGAGQPQHF,TGCGCCAGCAGCCTCGAAGGGGGGGCAGGTCAGCCCCAGCATTTT
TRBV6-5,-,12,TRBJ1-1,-,CASSSRDTEAFF,TGTGCCAGCAGTTCCCGGGACACTGAAGCTTTCTTT
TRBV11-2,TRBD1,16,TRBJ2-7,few,CASSQPSRDRSYEQYF,TGTGCCAGCAGCCAGCCCTCCCGGGACAGGTCCTACGAGCAGTACTTC
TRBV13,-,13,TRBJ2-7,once,CASSLGYSYEQYF,TGTGCCAGCAGCTTAGGCTACTCCTACGAGCAGTACTTC
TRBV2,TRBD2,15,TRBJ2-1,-,CASSPTSGKNSEQFF,TGTGCCAGCAGTCCCACTAGCGGGAAAAATAGTGAGCAGTTCTTC
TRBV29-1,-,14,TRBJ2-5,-,CSVEPREYQETQYF,TGCAGCGTTGAACCCCGGGAATACCAAGAGACCCAGTACTTC
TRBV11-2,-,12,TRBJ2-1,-,CASSLLRNEQFF,TGTGCCAGCAGCCTCCTCCGAAATGAGCAGTTCTTC
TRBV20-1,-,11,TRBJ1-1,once,CGAPKDTEAFF,TGCGGGGCCCCGAAGGACACTGAAGCTTTCTTT
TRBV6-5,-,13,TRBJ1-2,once,CASSSNRDYGYTF,TGTGCCAGCAGTTCCAACAGGGACTATGGCTACACCTTC
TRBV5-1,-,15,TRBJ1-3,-,CASSPSFASGNTIYF,TGCGCCAGCAGTCCCTCTTTTGCCTCTGGAAACACCATATATTTT
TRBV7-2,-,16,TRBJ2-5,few,CASSLGSLRFQETQYF,TGTGCCAGCAGCTTAGGCTCCCTTAGATTCCAAGAGACCCAGTACTTC
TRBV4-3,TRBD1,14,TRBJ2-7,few,CASSRGRGTYEQYF,TGCGCCAGCAGCCGAGGCAGGGGGACCTACGAGCAGTACTTC
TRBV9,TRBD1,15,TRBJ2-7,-,CASSVGMGQGYEQYF,TGTGCCAGCAGCGTAGGAATGGGACAGGGCTACGAGCAGTACTTC
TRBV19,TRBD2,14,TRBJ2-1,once,CASSLAGFYNEQFF,TGTGCCAGTAGTCTAGCGGGGTTCTACAATGAGCAGTTCTTC
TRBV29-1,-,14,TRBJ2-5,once,CSVGGIQMQETQYF,TGCAGCGTTGGGGGGATACAAATGCAAGAGACCCAGTACTTC
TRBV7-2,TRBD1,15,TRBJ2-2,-,CASSWTGEGTGELFF,TGTGCCAGCAGCTGGACAGGGGAGGGAACCGGGGAGCTGTTTTTT
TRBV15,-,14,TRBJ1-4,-,CATSRDLNEGKLFF,TGTGCCACCAGCAGAGATTTAAATGAGGGAAAACTGTTTTTT
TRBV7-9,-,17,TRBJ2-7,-,CASSVDSGLATSYEQYF,TGTGCCAGCAGCGTGGACAGCGGACTTGCCACCTCCTACGAGCAGTACTTC
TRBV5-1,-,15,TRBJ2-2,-,CASSLVGANTGELFF,TGCGCCAGCAGCTTGGTGGGGGCGAACACCGGGGAGCTGTTTTTT
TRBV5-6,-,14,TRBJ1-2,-,CASSLDRQLYGYTF,TGTGCCAGCAGCTTGGATCGGCAGCTCTATGGCTACACCTTC
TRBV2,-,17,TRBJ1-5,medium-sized,CASSASGAQASNQPQHF,TGTGCCAGCAGTGCCAGCGGAGCACAGGCTAGTAATCAGCCCCAGCATTTT
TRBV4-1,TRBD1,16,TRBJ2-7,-,CASSQDRQGVRNEQYF,TGCGCCAGCAGCCAGGACAGACAGGGGGTTCGGAACGAGCAGTACTTC
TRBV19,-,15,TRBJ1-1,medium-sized,CASERMAAGSTEAFF,TGTGCCAGTGAACGGATGGCGGCAGGGAGTACTGAAGCTTTCTTT
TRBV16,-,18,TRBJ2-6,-,CASSQSSTGASGANVLTF,TGTGCCAGCAGCCAATCTTCGACAGGAGCCTCTGGGGCCAACGTCCTGACTTTC
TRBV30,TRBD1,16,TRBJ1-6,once,CAWMTGGISYNSPLHF,TGTGCCTGGATGACAGGGGGCATCTCCTATAATTCACCCCTCCACTTT
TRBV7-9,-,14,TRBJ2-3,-,CASNSEVHPDTQYF,TGTGCCAGCAACTCCGAGGTTCACCCAGATACGCAGTATTTT
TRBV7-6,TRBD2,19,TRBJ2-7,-,CASSLAVGGLLAASYEQYF,TGTGCCAGCAGCTTAGCAGTGGGGGGGCTACTAGCGGCTTCCTACGAGCAGTACTTC
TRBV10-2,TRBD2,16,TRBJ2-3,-,CASSEELAGYTDTQYF,TGCGCCAGCAGCGAGGAACTAGCGGGGTACACAGATACGCAGTATTTT
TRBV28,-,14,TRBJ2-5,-,CASRTHHRGETQYF,TGTGCCAGCAGGACACATCATCGGGGAGAGACCCAGTACTTC
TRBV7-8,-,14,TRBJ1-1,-,CASSLAGHFTEAFF,TGTGCCAGCAGCTTAGCGGGACACTTCACTGAAGCTTTCTTT